What follows is one TCR beta chain and its context. This specimen belongs to a study of blood T cell repertoires in COVID-19. Here immunoSEQ multiplex PCR was the method, and the copy in TCRdb shows in-frame clones only, minus some. The sample includes about 140,000 clones, around 90% of them seen just once. The CDR3 length is 15 residues. Between the trimmed V and J ends, which lost 1 base and 9 bases, there was a span of 16 bases. CDR1 and CDR2 from the germline V gene are MNHEY and SVGAGI. The sequencing input was peripheral blood. The chain combines TRBV6-5 with TRBJ1-5; tentative D call: TRBD1 (5 bases). The receptor's source is a woman between 55 and 75 years old with acute or convalescent COVID-19. The CDR3 here is CASSYFYTGGRPQHF. The CDR3, as DNA: TGTGCCAGCAGTTACTTCTACACCGGGGGAAGGCCCCAGCATTTT.